The 10 T cell receptor beta chains below were found in one sample sequenced in a study of T cells in Graves' hyperthyroidism and ophthalmopathy. Amplification yielded TCR beta CDR3 regions, with RNA transcripts as the source. Using the HTBI primer set, a first-round RT-PCR was run on the TCR CDR3. From the multiplex PCR reads, TCRdb called clonotypes with MiXCR, one entry per CDR3 protein. This sample has about 180,000 distinct CDR3 sequences, with approximately 15% found just once. Specimen: blood. Receptors originate from a woman aged 45 to 65 with Graves' hyperthyroidism.

The sample holds many counts of this clonotype. The chain carries TRBV11-2 and TRBJ2-7; 11 bases agree with TRBD1. CDR1 is SGHAT, CDR2 FQNNGV, per germline. The V segment lost 0 bases and the J segment 1 base; nucleotides outside the gene matches: 8. The CDR3 is made up of 18 amino acids. CDR3 loop: CASSLEGTGQGASYEQYF. DNA of the CDR3: TGTGCCAGCAGCTTAGAGGGGACTGGACAGGGGGCTTCCTACGAGCAGTACTTC.

The table lists this clonotype with many counts. The chain recombines TRBV7-9 with TRBJ2-7; TRBD1 is a possible D gene (6 bases). The ends were cut back, 2 bases at V and 4 bases at J, with 15 bases in the middle. Germline V lookup: CDR1 SEHNR, CDR2 FQNEAQ (reference sequence). CDR3 length equals 15 residues. The CDR3 protein is CASSLHLRDTYEQYF. The CDR3 DNA sequence: TGTGCCAGCAGCTTACATCTTCGGGACACTTACGAGCAGTACTTC.

This clonotype occurred many times. The rearrangement uses TRBV4-2 and TRBJ2-1, with 11 bases aligning to TRBD2. Looked up from germline, CDR1 is LGHNA and CDR2 is YNFKEQ. V dropped 1 base and J dropped 4; count of bases not matched to a gene: 0. The length of the CDR3 is 15 residues. The CDR3 coding sequence is TGTGCCAGCAGCCAAGGACTAGCGGGGTACAATGAGCAGTTCTTC. Translating it yields CASSQGLAGYNEQFF.

This rearrangement joins TRBV18 to TRBJ1-2; TRBD1 aligns across 7 bases. V shed 2 bases and J 3 bases; nucleotides not matched to a gene: 3. Per the germline V gene, CDR1 is KGHSH and CDR2 is LQKENI. The CDR3 length is 14 residues. The CDR3 sequence is CASSPEGADYGYTF. DNA of the CDR3: TGTGCCAGCTCACCAGAGGGGGCGGACTATGGCTACACCTTC.

The chain uses TRBV4-3 and TRBJ1-2; 8 nucleotides agree with TRBD1. V shed 0 bases, J shed 6 bases, and the junction held 6 bases outside the gene matches. The CDR3 has 15 residues. Germline CDR1 is LGHNA and CDR2 is YSLEER. CDR3 sequence: CASSQESGGIDGYTF. The CDR3 region has the DNA TGCGCCAGCAGCCAAGAATCAGGGGGCATTGATGGCTACACCTTC.

This clonotype was seen repeatedly, ten times or more. The chain combines TRBV12-3 or TRBV12-4 with TRBJ2-1; D not certain. This CDR3 has 13 amino acids. V lost 6 bases to trimming and J lost 10 bases, with 16 bases between them. The CDR3 protein is CASSPVRAGEQFF. CDR3 sequence (DNA): TGTGCCAGCAGCCCCGTTAGGGCAGGCGAGCAGTTCTTC.

This clonotype has ten or more counts. The chain combines TRBV10-3 with TRBJ1-1; D is undetermined. Germline values: CDR1 ENHRY, CDR2 SYGVKD. V gave up 4 bases and J gave up 4 bases, with 19 bases separating them. The CDR3 has 16 amino acids. DNA of the CDR3: TGTGCCATCAGTGCCGGCGGGGAGGGAGTTGGCACTGAAGCTTTCTTT. Residues: CAISAGGEGVGTEAFF.

The chain has TRBV4-3 and TRBJ1-6; 9 positions agree with TRBD1. Losses at the gene ends were 2 bases for V and 7 bases for J; bases not matched to a gene: 0. There are 14 residues in the CDR3. Germline assignment: CDR1 LGHNA and CDR2 YSLEER. DNA for the CDR3: TGCGCCAGCAGCCAAACAGGGGGCAATTCACCCCTCCACTTT. Translating gives CASSQTGGNSPLHF.

This clonotype was counted ten times or more. The chain joins TRBV29-1 to TRBJ1-4; a possible D gene is TRBD1 (6 bases). V dropped 6 bases and J dropped 8 bases, with 19 bases sitting between them. Per germline, CDR1 SQVTM and CDR2 ANQGSEA. The CDR3 runs 14 residues. The CDR3 sequence is CSVDLTGGEEKLFF. Written as DNA, the CDR3 is TGCAGCGTGGACCTGACAGGCGGGGAGGAAAAACTGTTTTTT. Based on the CDR3 plus reference TRBV29-1 and TRBJ1-4, the full variable domain is SAVISQKPSRDICQRGTSLTIQCQVDSQVTMMFWYRQQPGQSLTLIATANQGSEATYESGFVIDKFPISRPNLTFSTLTVSNMSPEDSSIYLCSVDLTGGEEKLFFGSGTQLSVL.

V gene TRBV24-1 combines with J gene TRBJ1-2; D is undetermined. CDR1 and CDR2 (germline): KGHDR, SFDVKD. This CDR3 region has 13 residues. V lost 1 base, J lost 8 bases, and 10 bases lay in between. The CDR3 nucleotides are TGTGCCACCAGTGATTTTGGAGTTGGGGGCTACACCTTC. Protein product: CATSDFGVGGYTF.